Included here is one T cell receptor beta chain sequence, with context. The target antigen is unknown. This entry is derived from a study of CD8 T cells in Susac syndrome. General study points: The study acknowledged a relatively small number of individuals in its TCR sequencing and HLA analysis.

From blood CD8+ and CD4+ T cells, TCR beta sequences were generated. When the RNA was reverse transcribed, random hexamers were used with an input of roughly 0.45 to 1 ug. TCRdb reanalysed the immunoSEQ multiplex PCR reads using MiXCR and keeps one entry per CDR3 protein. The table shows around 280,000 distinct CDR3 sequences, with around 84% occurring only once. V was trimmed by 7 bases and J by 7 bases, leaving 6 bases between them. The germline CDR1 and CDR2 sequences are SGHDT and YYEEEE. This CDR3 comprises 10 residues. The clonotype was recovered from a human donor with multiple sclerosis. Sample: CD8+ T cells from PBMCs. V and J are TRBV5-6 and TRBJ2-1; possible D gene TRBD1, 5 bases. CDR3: CASGANEQFF. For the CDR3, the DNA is TGTGCCAGCGGGGCAAATGAGCAGTTCTTC.